This TCR beta chain came from a study of blood T cell repertoires in COVID-19. Overall study context: Sites across the United States, Italy and Spain contributed samples from acute and convalescent COVID-19. T cells, B-cell-depleted T cells, or PBMCs provided the cDNA or gDNA that served as material.

CDR3 length equals 14 residues. The J segment lost 7 bases and the V segment lost 5 bases, leaving 7 bases of the junction unmatched. Germline lookup yields CDR1 SGHTA and CDR2 FQGNSA. In the authors' methods: Cell counts per sample came from amplifying reference gene primers. Profiled with immunoSEQ multiplex PCR; TCRdb holds only in-frame clones, not every one. V, J and clone size reflect that table, while D and trimming were determined from the DNA. The sample holds about 260,000 clones, approximately 82% seen once. The clonotype was recovered from an elderly woman with acute or convalescent COVID-19. The rearrangement joins TRBV7-2 to TRBJ2-1; 8 bases are shared with TRBD2. Sample: peripheral blood. CDR3 DNA sequence: TGTGCCAGCAGCCATCAGCGGGGGACTAATGAGCAGTTCTTC. This codes for CASSHQRGTNEQFF.